This TCR beta chain was sequenced in a study of blood T cells in healthy people across ages. For every donor, a draw yielded around 10 milliliters of peripheral blood. Study-wide points: Whereas aged donors had fewer naive CD4+ cells, long-lived donors had more of them and higher diversity. Those diversity estimates obtained from one million T cells were thought to be underestimates.

Details on this clonotype: What it recognizes is unknown.

A sample-barcoded 5' primer and a J-beta primer mix were used in a second PCR of roughly 7 to 11 cycles. One entry per CDR3 protein results from TCRdb running MiXCR on the 5' RACE reads. Of roughly 1.6 million distinct CDR3 sequences listed, roughly 30% are singletons. The TCR comes from a woman aged 25 to 39 in good health. The sample was blood.

The CDR3 nucleotides are TGTGCCACCAGCCACGGACTAGCGGAGTACAATGAGCAGTTCTTC. Its translation: CATSHGLAEYNEQFF. The V gene is TRBV15, the J gene TRBJ2-1; 10 bases are shared with TRBD2. V was pared by 5 bases and J by 4 bases, with 5 bases of the junction left unmatched. The germline CDR1 and CDR2 sequences are LNHNV and YYDKDF (reference sequence). This CDR3 has 15 amino acids.